This TCR beta chain stems from a study of STAT3 mutations in large granular lymphocyte leukemia. Study results and caveats: After therapy, about 35% of the 18 patients switched clonotypes, all new clones STAT3 wild type. At least one immunodominant TCR beta clonotype appeared in every T-cell large granular lymphocyte leukemia patient.

Germline CDR1 reads SNHLY; CDR2 reads FYNNEI. The CDR3 spans 12 residues. J gave up 4 bases and V 8 bases, and 2 bases lay outside the gene matches. A word on this clone: Its specificity is unknown.

TCRdb keeps only in-frame clones here, not all; method: immunoSEQ multiplex PCR. The sample records some 2,400 clones, about 70% being singletons. Sequenced material: peripheral blood mononuclear cells. This TCR was sampled from a woman in her forties or fifties with T-cell large granular lymphocyte leukemia. Some clones in this sample may be carry-over from other donors' samples. The J gene is TRBJ2-5, the V gene TRBV2, with 9 bases aligning to TRBD1. The CDR3 nucleotides are TGTGCCAGCTACAGGGGGCGAGAGACCCAGTACTTC. This encodes CASYRGRETQYF.